This entry lists 6 T cell receptor beta chains sequenced from one sample in a study of siplizumab effects on memory and regulatory T cells. The method was immunoSEQ multiplex PCR; TCRdb's version includes in-frame clones alone and lacks a portion of them. The sample shows approximately 58,000 clones, more than 85% of them seen only once. The sample comprised CD8+ T cells sorted from blood. These receptors were obtained from a human donor in good health.

The chain is built from TRBV5-1 and TRBJ2-7, with TRBD2 identical over 12 bases. The V segment lost 3 bases and the J segment 3 bases; nucleotides outside the gene matches: 7. Germline CDR1 reads SGHRS; CDR2 reads YFSETQ. The CDR3 has 16 amino acids. CDR3 bases: TGCGCCAGCAGCTGGGGGACTAGCGGGCGTTACTACGAGCAGTACTTC. It codes for CASSWGTSGRYYEQYF.

This clone turned up a few times. V is TRBV30 and J is TRBJ2-3; the match to TRBD2 covers 8 bases. V was pared by 1 base and J by 0 bases, with 9 bases of the junction left unmatched. Germline CDR1 reads GTSNPN; CDR2 reads SVGIG (reference sequence). The CDR3 loop spans 17 amino acids. This CDR3 reads CAWSGFREGHSTDTQYF. The CDR3 DNA is TGTGCCTGGAGTGGGTTTCGGGAGGGCCATAGCACAGATACGCAGTATTTT.

V and J are TRBV6-6 and TRBJ2-7; D is ambiguous. Trimming cost V 4 bases and J 2 bases, with 6 bases left between them. The CDR3 is 12 amino acids. CDR1 and CDR2 (germline): MNHNY, SVGAGI (reference sequence). The CDR3 region has the DNA TGTGCCAGCAGTTTCCGAACCTACGAGCAGTACTTC. This sequence encodes CASSFRTYEQYF.

This chain connects TRBV6-1 to TRBJ1-1; D not certain. The CDR3 totals 15 residues. V was pared by 2 bases and J by 6 bases, with 16 bases between. Germline V CDR1 and CDR2: MNHNS, SASEGT. The CDR3 nucleotides read TGTGCCAGCAGTGAACTGGCACATTCAGGCTCTGAAGCTTTCTTT. Its protein product is CASSELAHSGSEAFF.

The chain couples TRBV29-1 to TRBJ2-5; D remains unclear. Germline V gene data show CDR1 as SQVTM and CDR2 as ANQGSEA. CDR3 size: 12 residues. V lost 3 bases, J lost 4 bases, and 9 bases lay in between. The CDR3 reads CSVDSYPETQYF. For the CDR3, the DNA is TGCAGCGTTGATTCCTATCCAGAGACCCAGTACTTC.

The chain links TRBV9 to TRBJ2-3, with 8 bases lining up with TRBD2. This CDR3 spans 17 amino acids. V gave up 0 bases and J gave up 5 bases; unmatched junction bases: 11. Germline values: CDR1 SGDLS, CDR2 YYNGEE. CDR3 nucleotide sequence: TGTGCCAGCAGCGTAGCGGGGGGGCAGGGGTCATTAGATACGCAGTATTTT. It specifies CASSVAGGQGSLDTQYF.